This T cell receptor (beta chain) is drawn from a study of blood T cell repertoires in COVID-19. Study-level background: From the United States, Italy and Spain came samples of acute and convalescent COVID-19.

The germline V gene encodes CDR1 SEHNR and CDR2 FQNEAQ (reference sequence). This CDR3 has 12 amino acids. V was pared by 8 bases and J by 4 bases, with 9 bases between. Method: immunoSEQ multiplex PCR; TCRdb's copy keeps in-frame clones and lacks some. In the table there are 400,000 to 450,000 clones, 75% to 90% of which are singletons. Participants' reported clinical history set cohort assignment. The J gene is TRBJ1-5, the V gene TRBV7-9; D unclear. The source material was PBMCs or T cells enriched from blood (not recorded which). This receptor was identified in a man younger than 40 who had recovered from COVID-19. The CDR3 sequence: CASGRENQPQHF. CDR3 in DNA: TGTGCCAGCGGCCGGGAAAATCAGCCCCAGCATTTT.